A selection of T cell receptor beta chains follows, all from one sample in a study of Graves' ophthalmopathy and Graves' hyperthyroidism. One entry per CDR3 protein results from TCRdb running MiXCR on the multiplex PCR reads. The sample yields roughly 500,000 distinct CDR3 sequences, around an eighth seen once. Sequencing was carried out using blood. The origin of the receptors is a woman aged 25 to 39 with Graves' ophthalmopathy. Both conserved end residues are part of each CDR3. A D gene is named only where the DNA matches it firmly. Rows may omit the clone size; those that give it use once, few, many or a size class.

v_gene	abundance	d_gene	j_gene	CDR3aa	CDR3nt
TRBV24-1	few	NA	TRBJ1-5	CATSDSPGGPQHF	TGTGCCACCAGTGATTCGCCCGGGGGGCCCCAGCATTTT
TRBV25-1	few	NA	TRBJ1-5	CASSVWVNSNQPQHF	TGTGCCAGCAGTGTGTGGGTTAATAGCAATCAGCCCCAGCATTTT
TRBV28	many	TRBD2	TRBJ2-7	CASSPTGTSYEQYF	TGTGCCAGCAGCCCCACCGGGACTAGCTACGAGCAGTACTTC
TRBV6-1	many	TRBD2	TRBJ2-1	CASSLIAGEHEQFF	TGTGCCAGCAGTCTAATAGCGGGAGAGCATGAGCAGTTCTTC
TRBV7-2	NA	TRBD2	TRBJ2-7	CASSLGGRAVYEQYF	TGTGCCAGCAGCTTAGGCGGGAGGGCCGTTTACGAGCAGTACTTC
TRBV6-5	many	NA	TRBJ1-2	CASSTRGTDYGYTF	TGTGCCAGCAGTACCCGAGGGACCGACTATGGCTACACCTTC
TRBV9	many	TRBD2	TRBJ2-2	CASSDSLAGGQVTGELFF	TGTGCCAGCAGCGATTCCTTAGCGGGAGGGCAGGTAACCGGGGAGCTGTTTTTT
TRBV27	NA	TRBD1	TRBJ1-2	CASSSGGDSSGYTF	TGTGCCAGCAGTTCGGGGGGGGACAGTAGTGGCTACACCTTC
TRBV11-3	few	NA	TRBJ1-1	CASGRAAGNTEAFF	TGTGCCAGCGGTCGGGCGGCAGGGAACACTGAAGCTTTCTTT
TRBV5-6	many	TRBD1	TRBJ2-5	CASSLVQGSKTQYF	TGTGCCAGCAGCTTGGTACAGGGGTCGAAGACCCAGTACTTC
TRBV20-1	many	NA	TRBJ2-7	CSARDLSMEYF	TGCAGTGCTAGAGATCTTTCTATGGAGTACTTC
TRBV4-1	NA	NA	TRBJ1-1	CASSRVRGNTEAFF	TGCGCCAGCAGCCGGGTTCGGGGGAACACTGAAGCTTTCTTT
TRBV6-5	many	NA	TRBJ2-5	CASRQGLAQETQYF	TGTGCCAGCAGGCAGGGACTCGCCCAAGAGACCCAGTACTTC
TRBV6-5	many	NA	TRBJ2-7	CASSYDLGLRGNEQYF	TGTGCCAGCAGTTACGACTTGGGACTGAGAGGGAACGAGCAGTACTTC
TRBV6-1	many	TRBD1	TRBJ1-5	CASSEGVRQGLFPQHF	TGTGCCAGCAGTGAAGGGGTGAGACAGGGACTTTTTCCCCAGCATTTT
TRBV30	many	TRBD1	TRBJ2-5	CAWSRDRAETQYF	TGTGCCTGGAGCCGGGACAGGGCAGAGACCCAGTACTTC
TRBV5-6	many	TRBD2	TRBJ2-5	CASSYPHVLAGNQETQYF	TGTGCCAGCAGCTACCCCCACGTGCTAGCGGGGAATCAAGAGACCCAGTACTTC
TRBV28	many	NA	TRBJ1-6	CASSRGQRLHF	TGTGCCAGCAGTCGTGGGCAGAGGCTCCACTTT
TRBV7-2	once	NA	TRBJ1-3	CASSTRRAGNTIYF	TGTGCCAGCAGCACAAGGAGGGCTGGAAACACCATATATTTT
TRBV2	NA	NA	TRBJ2-7	CASSDKGGAVYEQYF	TGTGCCAGCAGTGATAAGGGGGGCGCGGTATACGAGCAGTACTTC
TRBV12-3/TRBV12-4	many	NA	TRBJ2-2	CASRTGPVRGGELFF	TGTGCCAGCAGGACCGGGCCCGTCCGAGGCGGGGAGCTGTTTTTT
TRBV13	many	NA	TRBJ1-2	CASSFSGLGHRYGYTF	TGTGCCAGCAGCTTTTCGGGTCTTGGACACCGCTATGGCTACACCTTC
TRBV28	many	TRBD2	TRBJ2-7	CATSSGGNSYEQYF	TGTGCCACCTCTAGCGGGGGCAACTCCTACGAGCAGTACTTC
TRBV12-3/TRBV12-4	many	NA	TRBJ1-1	CASNRDAEAFF	TGTGCCAGCAACAGGGACGCTGAAGCTTTCTTT
TRBV11-2	many	TRBD2	TRBJ2-5	CASSPTGRAGETQYF	TGTGCCAGCAGCCCGACCGGGAGGGCCGGGGAGACCCAGTACTTC
TRBV27	many	NA	TRBJ2-7	CASSFLSPSSYEQYF	TGTGCCAGCAGTTTTTTGTCCCCCAGCTCCTACGAGCAGTACTTC
TRBV24-1	NA	NA	TRBJ1-1	CATSDRANTEAFF	TGTGCCACCAGTGACAGGGCGAACACTGAAGCTTTCTTT
TRBV28	many	NA	TRBJ1-5	CASSLQTGVRSNQPQHF	TGTGCCAGCAGTTTACAAACGGGGGTGAGAAGCAATCAGCCCCAGCATTTT
TRBV6-5	few	TRBD1	TRBJ2-5	CASKFRDRGRGETQYF	TGTGCCAGCAAGTTTCGGGACAGGGGCCGGGGGGAGACCCAGTACTTC
TRBV29-1	many	TRBD2	TRBJ2-7	CSVIQRGSSYEQYF	TGCAGCGTTATACAGCGGGGGAGCTCCTACGAGCAGTACTTC
TRBV6-5	NA	NA	TRBJ1-6	CASSLGTYNSPLHF	TGTGCCAGCAGTTTGGGGACCTATAATTCACCCCTCCACTTT
TRBV4-2	NA	NA	TRBJ1-5	CASSQDPGNNQPQHF	TGTGCCAGCAGCCAAGACCCAGGGAACAATCAGCCCCAGCATTTT
TRBV4-1	few	NA	TRBJ2-2	CASSQDPPGGGRTGELFF	TGCGCCAGCAGCCAAGATCCGCCAGGGGGGGGGAGGACCGGGGAGCTGTTTTTT
TRBV30	many	TRBD1	TRBJ1-3	CAGWDRRLDTIYF	TGTGCCGGCTGGGACAGGCGGTTGGACACCATATATTTT
TRBV30	few	NA	TRBJ2-7	CAWTAGTYEQYF	TGTGCCTGGACCGCGGGGACTTACGAGCAGTACTTC
TRBV20-1	many	NA	TRBJ1-5	CSAPTKNYQPQHF	TGCAGTGCTCCCACAAAGAATTATCAGCCCCAGCATTTT
TRBV12-3/TRBV12-4	many	TRBD1	TRBJ1-3	CASRPGGFGNTIYF	TGTGCCAGCAGACCAGGGGGCTTTGGAAACACCATATATTTT
TRBV5-1	few	NA	TRBJ1-1	CASSPRDRGGEAFF	TGCGCCAGCAGCCCCCGGGATAGGGGAGGTGAAGCTTTCTTT
TRBV7-9	few	NA	TRBJ1-5	CASSLGDNLPQHF	TGTGCCAGCAGCTTAGGGGATAATCTGCCCCAGCATTTT
TRBV6-1	many	NA	TRBJ1-5	CASRAGLGNQPQHF	TGTGCCAGCAGGGCAGGGTTGGGCAATCAGCCCCAGCATTTT
TRBV19	many	TRBD1	TRBJ1-1	CASSIGQGYEAFF	TGTGCCAGTAGTATCGGACAGGGCTATGAAGCTTTCTTT
TRBV2	NA	TRBD2	TRBJ2-7	CASRDSSGGPPF	TGTGCCAGCAGGGATTCTTCGGGAGGTCCCCCCTTC
TRBV28	many	NA	TRBJ2-7	CASSLEGGNRYEQYF	TGTGCCAGCAGTTTAGAGGGCGGGAACCGCTACGAGCAGTACTTC
TRBV7-3	many	NA	TRBJ1-3	CASSLDSLNTIYF	TGTGCCAGCAGCTTAGATAGCCTAAACACCATATATTTT
TRBV6-1	many	TRBD1	TRBJ1-2	CASRRDRADYGYTF	TGTGCCAGCAGGCGGGACAGGGCGGACTATGGCTACACCTTC
TRBV30	many	NA	TRBJ1-2	CAWSAWDGYTF	TGTGCCTGGAGTGCCTGGGATGGCTACACCTTC
TRBV29-1	many	NA	TRBJ1-3	CSVVLMSGNTIYF	TGCAGCGTTGTCCTAATGTCTGGAAACACCATATATTTT
TRBV29-1	few	TRBD2	TRBJ2-7	CSVVGGGSSYEQYF	TGCAGCGTTGTCGGGGGGGGAAGCTCCTACGAGCAGTACTTC
TRBV6-1	NA	TRBD2	TRBJ2-7	CATAGDYEQYF	TGTGCTACCGCGGGGGACTACGAGCAGTACTTC
TRBV14	NA	TRBD1	TRBJ1-2	CASSRWDRNLLGYTF	TGTGCCAGCAGCCGTTGGGACAGAAATCTTTTAGGCTACACCTTC